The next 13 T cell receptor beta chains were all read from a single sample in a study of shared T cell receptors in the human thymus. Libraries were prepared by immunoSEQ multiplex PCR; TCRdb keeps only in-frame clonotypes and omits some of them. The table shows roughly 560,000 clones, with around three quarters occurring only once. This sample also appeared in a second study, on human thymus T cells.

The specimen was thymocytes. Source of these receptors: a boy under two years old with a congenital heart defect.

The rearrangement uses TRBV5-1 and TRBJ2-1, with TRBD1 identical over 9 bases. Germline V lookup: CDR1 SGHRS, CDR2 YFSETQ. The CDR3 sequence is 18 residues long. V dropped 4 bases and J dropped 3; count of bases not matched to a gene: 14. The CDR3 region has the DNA TGCGCCAGCAGCCCCCGGGACAGGGATTACAAGGGCTACAATGAGCAGTTCTTC. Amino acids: CASSPRDRDYKGYNEQFF. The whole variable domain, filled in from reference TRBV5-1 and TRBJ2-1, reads KAGVTQTPRYLIKTRGQQVTLSCSPISGHRSVSWYQQTPGQGLQFLFEYFSETQRNKGNFPGRFSGRQFSNSRSEMNVSTLELGDSALYLCASSPRDRDYKGYNEQFFGPGTRLTVL.

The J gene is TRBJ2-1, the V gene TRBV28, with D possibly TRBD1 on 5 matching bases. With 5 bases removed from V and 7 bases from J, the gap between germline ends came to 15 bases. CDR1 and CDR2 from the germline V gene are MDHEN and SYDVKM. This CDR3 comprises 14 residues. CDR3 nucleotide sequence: TGTGCCAGCAGTGAGTTAGGGGAAGGGAATGAGCAGTTCTTC. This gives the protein CASSELGEGNEQFF.

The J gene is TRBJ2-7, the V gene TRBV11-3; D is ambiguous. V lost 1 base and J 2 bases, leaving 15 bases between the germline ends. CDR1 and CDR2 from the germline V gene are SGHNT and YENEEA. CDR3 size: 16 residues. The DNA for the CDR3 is TGTGCCAGCAGCTTAGGATCCAAGTACAGTCCCTACGAGCAGTACTTC. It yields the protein CASSLGSKYSPYEQYF.

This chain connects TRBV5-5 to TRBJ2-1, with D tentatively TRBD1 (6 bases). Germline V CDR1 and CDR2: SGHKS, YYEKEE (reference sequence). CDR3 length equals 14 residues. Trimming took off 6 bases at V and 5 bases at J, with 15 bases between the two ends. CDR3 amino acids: CASTDRRYHNEQFF. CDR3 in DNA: TGTGCCAGCACCGACAGGAGGTATCACAATGAGCAGTTCTTC.

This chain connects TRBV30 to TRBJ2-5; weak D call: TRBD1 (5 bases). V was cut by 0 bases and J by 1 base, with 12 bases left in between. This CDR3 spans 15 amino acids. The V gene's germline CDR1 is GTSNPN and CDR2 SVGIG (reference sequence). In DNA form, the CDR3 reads TGTGCCTGGAGTGTCAAGGGGAACGTCCAAGAGACCCAGTACTTC. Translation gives CAWSVKGNVQETQYF. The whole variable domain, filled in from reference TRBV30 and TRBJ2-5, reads SQTIHQWPATLVQPVGSPLSLECTVEGTSNPNLYWYRQAAGRGLQLLFYSVGIGQISSEVPQNLSASRPQDRQFILSSKKLLLSDSGFYLCAWSVKGNVQETQYFGPGTRLLVL.

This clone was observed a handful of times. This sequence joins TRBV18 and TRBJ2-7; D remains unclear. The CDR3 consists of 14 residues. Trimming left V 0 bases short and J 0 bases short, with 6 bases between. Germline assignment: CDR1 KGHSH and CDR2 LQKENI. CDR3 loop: CASSPPEPSYEQYF. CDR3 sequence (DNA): TGTGCCAGCTCACCACCAGAGCCCTCCTACGAGCAGTACTTC.

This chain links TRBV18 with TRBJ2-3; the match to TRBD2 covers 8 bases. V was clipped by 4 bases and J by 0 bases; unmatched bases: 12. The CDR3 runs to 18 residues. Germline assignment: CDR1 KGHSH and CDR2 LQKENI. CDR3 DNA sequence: TGTGCCAGCTCACACCCTTGGAGGGAGCGGGAGAGCACAGATACGCAGTATTTT. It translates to CASSHPWRERESTDTQYF.

The CDR3 sequence is CASSLAGVGGELFF. The CDR3 region has the DNA TGCGCCAGCTCACTAGCGGGAGTGGGCGGGGAGCTGTTTTTT. This chain links TRBV10-2 with TRBJ2-2, with 11 bases aligning to TRBD2. V was clipped by 8 bases and J by 7 bases; unmatched bases: 6. CDR3 length: 14 amino acids. The germline V gene encodes CDR1 WSHSY and CDR2 SAAADI.

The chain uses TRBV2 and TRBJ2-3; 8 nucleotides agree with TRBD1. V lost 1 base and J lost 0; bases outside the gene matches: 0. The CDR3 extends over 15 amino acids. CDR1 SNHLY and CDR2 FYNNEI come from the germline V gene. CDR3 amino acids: CASSEDRGSTDTQYF. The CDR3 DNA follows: TGTGCCAGCAGTGAAGACAGGGGGAGCACAGATACGCAGTATTTT.

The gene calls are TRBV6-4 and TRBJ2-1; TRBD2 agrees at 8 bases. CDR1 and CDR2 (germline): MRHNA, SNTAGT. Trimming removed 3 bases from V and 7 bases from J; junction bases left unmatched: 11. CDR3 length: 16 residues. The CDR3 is CASSEGGLALGNEQFF. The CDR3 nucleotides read TGTGCCAGCAGTGAAGGTGGACTAGCATTAGGGAATGAGCAGTTCTTC.

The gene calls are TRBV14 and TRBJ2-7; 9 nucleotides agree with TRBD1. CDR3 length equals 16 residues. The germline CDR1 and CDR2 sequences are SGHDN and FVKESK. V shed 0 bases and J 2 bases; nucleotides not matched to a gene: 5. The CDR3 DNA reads TGTGCCAGCAGCCAAGAATCACAGGGGGCCGCCTACGAGCAGTACTTC. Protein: CASSQESQGAAYEQYF.

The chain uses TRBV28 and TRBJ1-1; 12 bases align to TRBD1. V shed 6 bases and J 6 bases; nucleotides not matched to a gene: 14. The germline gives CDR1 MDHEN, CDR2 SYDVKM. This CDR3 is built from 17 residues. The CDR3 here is CASRPPGQGAERPEAFF. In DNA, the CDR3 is TGTGCCAGCAGGCCCCCGGGACAGGGGGCGGAGCGCCCTGAAGCTTTCTTT.

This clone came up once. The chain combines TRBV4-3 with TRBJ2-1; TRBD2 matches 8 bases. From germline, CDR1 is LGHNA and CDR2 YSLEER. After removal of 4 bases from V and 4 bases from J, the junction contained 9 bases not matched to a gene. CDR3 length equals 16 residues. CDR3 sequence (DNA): TGCGCCAGCAGCCCGAAACGGGGGGGACCATACAATGAGCAGTTCTTC. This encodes CASSPKRGGPYNEQFF.